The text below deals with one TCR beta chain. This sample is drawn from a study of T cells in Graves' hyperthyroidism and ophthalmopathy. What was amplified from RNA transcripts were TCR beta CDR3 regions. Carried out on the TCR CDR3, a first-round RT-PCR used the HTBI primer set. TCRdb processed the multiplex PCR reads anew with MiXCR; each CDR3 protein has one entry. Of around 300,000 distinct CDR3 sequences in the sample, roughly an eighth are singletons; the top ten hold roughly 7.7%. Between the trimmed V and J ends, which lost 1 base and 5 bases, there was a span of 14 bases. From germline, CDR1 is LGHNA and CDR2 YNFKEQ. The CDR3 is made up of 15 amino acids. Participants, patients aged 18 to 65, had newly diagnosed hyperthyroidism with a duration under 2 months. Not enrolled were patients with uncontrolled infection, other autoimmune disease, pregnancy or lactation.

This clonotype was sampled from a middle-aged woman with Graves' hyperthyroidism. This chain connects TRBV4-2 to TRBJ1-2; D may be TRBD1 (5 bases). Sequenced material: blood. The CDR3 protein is CASSQVGPEAYGYTF. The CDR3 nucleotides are TGTGCCAGCAGCCAAGTGGGACCCGAAGCTTATGGCTACACCTTC.